This T cell receptor (beta chain) came from a study of T cells in Graves' hyperthyroidism and ophthalmopathy (dated by TCRdb to between 2018 and 2020). Context from the whole study: Peripheral blood was collected at initial diagnosis, before any treatment. TCR V-J signatures able to tell the groups apart were searched for in a discovery cohort of 100 patients, of whom under 45 had Graves' ophthalmopathy and more than 55 had stable Graves' hyperthyroidism. Whether ophthalmopathy could be predicted prospectively was tested in an independent validation cohort made up of roughly 19 hyperthyroidism patients plus 17 patients who later progressed to ophthalmopathy. The 100 discovery patients were randomly divided into training and test sets at a 7:3 ratio. In addition, the study compared T-cell repertoires in thyroid tissue and in blood from several Graves' hyperthyroidism patients. After blood sampling, hyperthyroidism patients were treated with methimazole at a starting dose of 30 mg daily, and ophthalmopathy patients were treated with high-dose intravenous methylprednisolone. According to the paper, TCR Vbeta CDR3 sequencing was carried out on over 130 peripheral blood samples, which came from 40 to 45 ophthalmopathy, under 85 hyperthyroidism and some 17 progressor patients.

In the ophthalmopathy patients, disease was moderately to severely active, with a Clinical Activity Score of 3 or more, a NOSPECS grade of 4 or more, and a duration of less than 3 months. Exclusion was applied to patients with uncontrolled infections, other autoimmune diseases, pregnancy or lactation. Diagnoses were established on the basis of clinical symptoms, serum thyroxine and TRAb, thyroid ultrasound, and orbital computed tomography. Ficoll-Paque density gradient centrifugation was used to isolate PBMCs from approximately 10 ml of fresh peripheral blood. Total RNA was extracted with Trizol reagent, and quality was checked on an Agilent 2100 Bioanalyzer. The CDR3 goes from the cysteine to the phenylalanine over 12 residues. The retained sequence is limited to the CDR3, 36 bases, with the frame set at the first base. V is shortened by 6 bases, J by 3 bases, and the region joining them spans 10 bases. From the germline V gene (reference sequence), CDR1 is DFQATT and CDR2 is SNEGSKA.

Paper-wide results and their limitations: Sample size was not statistically predetermined, and blinding of investigators to group allocation was not performed. During validation, the model predicted progression to ophthalmopathy a median of approximately six months ahead of onset, with around 70% sensitivity and about 75% specificity. In cross-validation, a model built on a 13 V-J signature told ophthalmopathy apart from stable hyperthyroidism with about 90% sensitivity and roughly 81% specificity, and in testing the same model reached 80%/75%. Most expanded thyroid clonotypes (frequency above 0.001) were also detected in blood, suggesting blood repertoires may reflect thyroid immune responses.

The table lists this clonotype with many counts. Its antigen is currently not known. No per-base quality is available; no much larger clone lies one base away. The TCR beta CDR3 regions were amplified from RNA transcripts. The TCR CDR3 was subjected to a first round of RT-PCR using the HTBI primer set and the Qiagen OneStep RT-PCR kit. The libraries were constructed in a second round of multiplex PCR and then size-selected and purified. Paired-end sequencing of the libraries was performed with 100 bp reads on an Illumina HiSeq2000. In the paper's pipeline: SOAPnuke was used to process the raw data, with reads discarded if the reads contained adapters or uncalled bases, had a mean Phred below 15, or lacked an exact constant-primer or identifier match. COPE v1.2.5 was used to merge high-quality paired reads, and clonotypes were defined as unique nucleotide sequences. MiTCR v1.1 was used to align the clonotypes against IMGT TRBV, TRBD and TRBJ reference segments. The analysis was restricted to V-J combinations with a frequency above 0.0001, which together covered 99% to 99.2% of the repertoires. The TCS score was defined as the ratio of F50 (clonal expansion) to E x V (chaos), calculated using BLOSUM62-based TCRdist between CDR3 peptides within each V-J. Welch's t-statistics and random forest reduced roughly 500 V-J features to 13, which were used in a naive Bayes classifier (R e1071). TCRdb trimmed the raw reads at Q25, called clones with MiXCR and kept productive beta chains. Each CDR3 protein appears once, grouped with its most common genes and DNA. For this entry, the V and J calls and clone size follow TCRdb and not the study's own pipeline. The sample table records around 500,000 distinct CDR3 sequences; about 16% of these occur just once. The ten biggest clones cover around 28% of the sample.

Sample: blood. The receptor's source is a woman aged 25 to 39 with Graves' ophthalmopathy. The V and J segments used are TRBV20-1 and TRBJ2-3; no D segment can be confidently identified. The CDR3: CSARARTDTQYF. The DNA sequence reads TGCAGTGCCCGCGCCAGAACAGATACGCAGTATTTT.